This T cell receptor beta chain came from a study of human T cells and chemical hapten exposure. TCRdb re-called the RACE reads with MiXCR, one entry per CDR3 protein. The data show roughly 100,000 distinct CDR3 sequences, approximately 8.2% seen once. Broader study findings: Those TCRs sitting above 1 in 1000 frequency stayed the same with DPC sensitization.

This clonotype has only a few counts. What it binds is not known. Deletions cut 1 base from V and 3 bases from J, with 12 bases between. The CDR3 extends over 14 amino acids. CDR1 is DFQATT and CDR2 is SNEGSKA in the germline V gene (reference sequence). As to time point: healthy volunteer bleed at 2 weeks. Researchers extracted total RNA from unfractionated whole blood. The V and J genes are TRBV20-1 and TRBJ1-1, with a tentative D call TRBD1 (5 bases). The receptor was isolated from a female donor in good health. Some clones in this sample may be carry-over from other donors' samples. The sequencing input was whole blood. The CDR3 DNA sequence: TGCAGTGCTAGAGTGGGGGGGAGGCACACTGAAGCTTTCTTT. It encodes CSARVGGRHTEAFF.